This TCR beta chain comes out of a study of pediatric ulcerative colitis. Notes on the study in general: This repertoire reflects total lymphocytes rather than subpopulations like regulatory T cells.

CDR1 is MNHNS and CDR2 is SASEGT in the germline V gene. The CDR3 is made up of 12 amino acids. Between the trimmed V and J ends, which lost 7 bases and 4 bases, there was a span of 10 bases. About this clone: Its antigen is unknown.

TCRdb's table, derived via immunoSEQ multiplex PCR, lists solely in-frame clones and lacks some. Of roughly 64,000 clones detected, about 86% appear once; the ten largest clones hold approximately 3.7%. The chain uses TRBV6-1 and TRBJ1-1; D unclear. The sequence was obtained from a boy between 10 and 17 years old with severe ulcerative colitis. The sample taken for sequencing was blood. In DNA form, the CDR3 reads TGTGCCAGCACCGGCCTGGGCACTGAAGCTTTCTTT. This sequence encodes CASTGLGTEAFF.